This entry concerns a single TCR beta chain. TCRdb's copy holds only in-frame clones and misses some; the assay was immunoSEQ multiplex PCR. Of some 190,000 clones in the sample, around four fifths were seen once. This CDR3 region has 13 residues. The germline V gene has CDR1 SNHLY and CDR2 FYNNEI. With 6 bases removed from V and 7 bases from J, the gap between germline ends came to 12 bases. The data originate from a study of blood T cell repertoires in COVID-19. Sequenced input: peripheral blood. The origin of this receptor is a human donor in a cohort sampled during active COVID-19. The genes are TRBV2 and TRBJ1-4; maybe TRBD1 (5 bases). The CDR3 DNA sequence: TGTGCCAGCAGGGGGACTCCGGGTGAAAAACTGTTTTTT. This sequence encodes CASRGTPGEKLFF.